Listed here are 9 T cell receptor beta chains from one sample, sequenced in a study of cytomegalovirus exposure and HLA in healthy donors (dated by TCRdb to about 2017). The method was the immunoSEQ multiplex PCR assay. The multiplex PCR relied on a mix of 60 forward primers for TCR Vbeta segments and 13 reverse primers for TCR Jbeta segments. This is the immuneACCESS table as TCRdb keeps it, with only in-frame sequences that have V and J called. A part of the clones is gone; compared with another copy, unresolved V genes explain less than half, and the rest is unexplained. Here the sample has 160,000 or so clones; around four fifths occur a single time. The ten largest account for about 1.3% of the sample. Sequenced material: PBMCs. Source of these receptors: a man aged 25 to 40 in good health and CMV-seronegative.

The rearrangement uses TRBV7-3 and TRBJ2-3; 9 nucleotides align to TRBD2. The CDR3 covers 15 residues. J lost 6 bases, V lost 1 base, and 5 bases had no gene match. Germline loops: CDR1 SGHTA, CDR2 FQGTGA. The CDR3 nucleotides read TGTGCCAGCAGCTTAAATAGCGGGGGTGTGGATACGCAGTATTTT. This translates into CASSLNSGGVDTQYF.

In this sample, this clone turned up a few times. This chain uses TRBV19 with TRBJ1-5, with a weak D call TRBD1 (5 bases). The germline V gene encodes CDR1 LNHDA and CDR2 SQIVND (reference sequence). V was pared by 5 bases and J by 1 base, with 21 bases between. The CDR3 totals 18 residues. The CDR3 DNA reads as TGTGCCAGTAGTCCCGGGGGTTCGGCATTGGGAAGCAATCAGCCCCAGCATTTT. Protein sequence: CASSPGGSALGSNQPQHF.

The genes are TRBV30 and TRBJ2-7; D gene ambiguous. The V end lost 2 bases, the J end lost 2 bases, and 4 bases lay between the germline ends. Looked up from germline, CDR1 is GTSNPN and CDR2 is SVGIG (reference sequence). The CDR3 length is 11 residues. The CDR3 bases are TGTGCCTGGAGTCGTACCTACGAGCAGTACTTC. It encodes CAWSRTYEQYF.

This clone came up once. This rearrangement joins TRBV6-5 to TRBJ1-2, with TRBD1 matching 7 bases. The germline CDR1 and CDR2 sequences are MNHEY and SVGAGI. With V trimmed by 6 bases and J by 3 bases, 7 bases remained unmatched. The CDR3 extends over 14 amino acids. Written as DNA, the CDR3 is TGTGCCAGCAGCATAGACAGGGCCTACTATGGCTACACCTTC. Its translation is CASSIDRAYYGYTF.

The chain is built from TRBV28 and TRBJ1-2, with a tentative D call TRBD1 (5 bases). The V and J ends lost 4 bases and 4 bases respectively, with 7 bases between them. The CDR3 is 12 amino acids. Germline CDR1 reads MDHEN; CDR2 reads SYDVKM. CDR3 protein: CASSSGFYGYTF. CDR3 DNA: TGTGCCAGCAGTTCAGGGTTCTATGGCTACACCTTC.

The genes are TRBV30 and TRBJ2-5; tentatively, D is TRBD1 (6 bases). The CDR3 has 14 residues. The germline gives CDR1 GTSNPN, CDR2 SVGIG (reference sequence). The V gene lost 5 bases and the J gene lost 2 bases, with 15 bases spanning the gap. The CDR3 loop is CAWHTGTSQETQYF. The CDR3 DNA is TGTGCCTGGCATACCGGGACATCTCAAGAGACCCAGTACTTC. The complete variable domain, with remaining parts taken from reference TRBV30 and TRBJ2-5, reads SQTIHQWPATLVQPVGSPLSLECTVEGTSNPNLYWYRQAAGRGLQLLFYSVGIGQISSEVPQNLSASRPQDRQFILSSKKLLLSDSGFYLCAWHTGTSQETQYFGPGTRLLVL.

The chain links TRBV11-1 to TRBJ2-3, with 9 bases aligning to TRBD2. The CDR3 contains 17 residues. Germline loops: CDR1 SGHAT, CDR2 FQDESV (reference sequence). The J segment lost 5 bases and the V segment lost 5 bases, leaving 14 bases of the junction unmatched. The CDR3 nucleotides read TGTGCCAGCAGCGGCGGGGGCGGGGGGGATCTTGGAGATACGCAGTATTTT. Protein product: CASSGGGGGDLGDTQYF.

The V call is TRBV6-5, the J call TRBJ2-1, with TRBD2 matching over 8 bases. The V gene's germline CDR1 is MNHEY and CDR2 SVGAGI. Trimming cost V 4 bases and J 0 bases; bases outside gene matches: 2. This CDR3 comprises 15 residues. The CDR3 is CASSLAGLSYNEQFF. The CDR3 DNA follows: TGTGCCAGCAGTTTAGCGGGACTCTCCTACAATGAGCAGTTCTTC.

This chain joins TRBV27 and TRBJ2-3, with D maybe TRBD1 (7 bases). CDR3 length: 16 residues. V lost 3 bases to trimming and J lost 4 bases, with 17 bases between them. The germline gives CDR1 MNHEY, CDR2 SMNVEV (reference sequence). CDR3 in DNA: TGTGCCAGCAGTTTGGTCGCCAGGGGGGACCCAGATACGCAGTATTTT. Translated: CASSLVARGDPDTQYF.